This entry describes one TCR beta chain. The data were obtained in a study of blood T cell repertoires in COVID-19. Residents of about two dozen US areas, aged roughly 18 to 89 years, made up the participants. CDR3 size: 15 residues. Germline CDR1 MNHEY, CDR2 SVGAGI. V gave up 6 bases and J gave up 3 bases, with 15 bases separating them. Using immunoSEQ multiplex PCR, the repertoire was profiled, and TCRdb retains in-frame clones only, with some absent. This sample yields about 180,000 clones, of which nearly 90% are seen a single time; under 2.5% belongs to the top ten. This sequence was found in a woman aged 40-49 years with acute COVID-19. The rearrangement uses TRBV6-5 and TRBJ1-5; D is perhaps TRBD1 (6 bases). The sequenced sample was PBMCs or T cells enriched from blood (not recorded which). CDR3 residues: CASSRNGQTNQPQHF. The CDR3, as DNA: TGTGCCAGCAGCCGCAACGGACAGACCAATCAGCCCCAGCATTTT.